Reported below is one T cell receptor beta chain. The source of the sample is a study of blood T cell repertoires in COVID-19. The CDR3 runs 15 residues. V gave up 0 bases and J gave up 6 bases, with 13 bases separating them. Germline CDR1 reads SGHRS; CDR2 reads YFSETQ. TCRdb's copy holds only in-frame clones and misses some; the assay was immunoSEQ multiplex PCR. Of approximately 190,000 clones listed, roughly 80% are singletons. The sequence came from a man between 25 and 39 years old with active or convalescent COVID-19. The V gene is TRBV5-1, the J gene TRBJ2-1; D perhaps matches TRBD1 (6 bases). Material for sequencing was peripheral blood. The DNA of the CDR3 is TGCGCCAGCAGCTTGGAACAGGGTACATCCAATGAGCAGTTCTTC. Its translation: CASSLEQGTSNEQFF.